Below, one T cell receptor beta chain is given with its context. CDR1 is LNHDA, CDR2 SQIVND, per germline (reference sequence). The CDR3 runs to 13 residues. J gave up 3 bases and V 10 bases, and 3 bases lay outside the gene matches. This specimen comes from a study of blood T cell repertoires in COVID-19. Background on the study: Samples taken during acute and convalescent COVID-19 were collected in the United States, Italy and Spain. PBMCs, B-cell-depleted T cells, or T cells were the source of the cDNA or gDNA that made up the material.

Sequencing used immunoSEQ multiplex PCR; TCRdb keeps in-frame clones, though not all of them. The table lists 110,000 to 150,000 clones, 65% to 90% of them singletons. The receptor was derived from a man between 45 and 60 years old with acute or convalescent COVID-19. The sequenced sample was peripheral blood. This chain links TRBV19 with TRBJ2-3; TRBD2 matches at 11 bases. The CDR3 is CATGTSGTDTQYF. CDR3 coding DNA: TGTGCCACCGGGACTAGCGGTACAGATACGCAGTATTTT. Supplemented by reference TRBV19 and TRBJ2-3, the full variable domain reads DGGITQSPKYLFRKEGQNVTLSCEQNLNHDAMYWYRQDPGQGLRLIYYSQIVNDFQKGDIAEGYSVSREKKESFPLTVTSAQKNPTAFYLCATGTSGTDTQYFGPGTRLTVL.